This is a list of T cell receptor beta chains from one sample in a study of shared clonotypes between healthy human individuals. TCRdb's copy holds only in-frame clones and misses some; the assay was immunoSEQ multiplex PCR. The profile shows 1.5 million to 2.5 million clones, 85% to 95% of them singletons. Specimen: naive CD8+ T cells sorted from blood. These receptors all stem from a man between 18 and 35 years old in good health. The CDR3 runs from the conserved cysteine through the conserved F or W. D genes are given only for firm matches. Rows may omit the clone size; those that give it use once, few, many or a size class.

J gene: TRBJ1-2
V gene: TRBV27
clone size: NA
D gene: NA
CDR3 length: 15
CDR3 DNA: TGTGCCAGCAGACAGGCCCTAGGGGCTAACTATGGCTACACCTTC
CDR3 protein: CASRQALGANYGYTF

J gene: TRBJ2-3
V gene: TRBV6-5
clone size: NA
D gene: TRBD1
CDR3 length: 14
CDR3 DNA: TGTGCCAGCAGTTTGACAGGGGCGGCAGATACGCAGTATTTT
CDR3 protein: CASSLTGAADTQYF

J gene: TRBJ1-1
V gene: TRBV28
clone size: NA
D gene: NA
CDR3 length: 13
CDR3 DNA: TGTGCCAGCAGACTAACAGGGACCACTGAAGCTTTCTTT
CDR3 protein: CASRLTGTTEAFF

J gene: TRBJ2-2
V gene: TRBV5-1
clone size: few
D gene: NA
CDR3 length: 16
CDR3 DNA: TGCGCCAGCAGCTTGTCTCAGGGGCGGGGAACCGGGGAGCTGTTTTTT
CDR3 protein: CASSLSQGRGTGELFF

J gene: TRBJ1-1
V gene: TRBV4-1
clone size: NA
D gene: TRBD1
CDR3 length: 14
CDR3 DNA: TGCGCCAGCAGCCCATTCACAGGGGACACTGAAGCTTTCTTT
CDR3 protein: CASSPFTGDTEAFF

J gene: TRBJ2-2
V gene: TRBV4-1
clone size: NA
D gene: NA
CDR3 length: 15
CDR3 DNA: TGCGCCAGCAGCCAAGAATCCAGCCCATCGGGGGAGCTGTTTTTT
CDR3 protein: CASSQESSPSGELFF

J gene: TRBJ1-6
V gene: TRBV30
clone size: few
D gene: NA
CDR3 length: 14
CDR3 DNA: TGTGCCTTGACTTCTTACTCCTATAATTCACCCCTCCACTTT
CDR3 protein: CALTSYSYNSPLHF

J gene: TRBJ2-7
V gene: TRBV27
clone size: NA
D gene: NA
CDR3 length: 15
CDR3 DNA: TGTGCCAGCAGTTTTAGAGGGCTCAAGGACTACGAGCAGTACTTC
CDR3 protein: CASSFRGLKDYEQYF

J gene: TRBJ2-5
V gene: TRBV9
clone size: NA
D gene: NA
CDR3 length: 13
CDR3 DNA: TGTGCCAGCAGCGTAGAGGGGAGAGAGACCCAGTACTTC
CDR3 protein: CASSVEGRETQYF

J gene: TRBJ2-7
V gene: TRBV4-3
clone size: NA
D gene: NA
CDR3 length: 16
CDR3 DNA: TGCGCCAGCAGCCAGAGGCCCGGGGACGGTGGCTACGAGCAGTACTTC
CDR3 protein: CASSQRPGDGGYEQYF

J gene: TRBJ2-1
V gene: TRBV4-3
clone size: NA
D gene: NA
CDR3 length: 14
CDR3 DNA: TGCGCCAGCAGTGGCCTCAGGGGAAGCAATGAGCAGTTCTTC
CDR3 protein: CASSGLRGSNEQFF

J gene: TRBJ2-7
V gene: TRBV11-2
clone size: NA
D gene: NA
CDR3 length: 15
CDR3 DNA: TGTGCCAGCAGCTTAGTTGGAGGGGTCTTCTACGAGCAGTACTTC
CDR3 protein: CASSLVGGVFYEQYF

J gene: TRBJ2-7
V gene: TRBV27
clone size: NA
D gene: TRBD2
CDR3 length: 16
CDR3 DNA: TGTGCCAGCAGTTCGGTCGGGGGACTAGCGACCTACGAGCAGTACTTC
CDR3 protein: CASSSVGGLATYEQYF

J gene: TRBJ2-1
V gene: TRBV19
clone size: NA
D gene: NA
CDR3 length: 16
CDR3 DNA: TGTGCCAGTAGTATAATGGGGACGGAGAGCTACAATGAGCAGTTCTTC
CDR3 protein: CASSIMGTESYNEQFF

J gene: TRBJ2-7
V gene: TRBV5-6
clone size: NA
D gene: TRBD1
CDR3 length: 14
CDR3 DNA: TGTGCCAGCACCTCATCAGGGGGTTTCTACGAGCAGTACTTC
CDR3 protein: CASTSSGGFYEQYF

J gene: TRBJ2-1
V gene: TRBV6-6
clone size: NA
D gene: NA
CDR3 length: 15
CDR3 DNA: TGTGCCAGCAGTCCCGGGACACTATATTACAATGAGCAGTTCTTC
CDR3 protein: CASSPGTLYYNEQFF

J gene: TRBJ2-1
V gene: TRBV4-1
clone size: NA
D gene: NA
CDR3 length: 15
CDR3 DNA: TGCGCCAGCAGCCAAGATCCAGAGTGGGCGATGGAGCAGTTCTTC
CDR3 protein: CASSQDPEWAMEQFF